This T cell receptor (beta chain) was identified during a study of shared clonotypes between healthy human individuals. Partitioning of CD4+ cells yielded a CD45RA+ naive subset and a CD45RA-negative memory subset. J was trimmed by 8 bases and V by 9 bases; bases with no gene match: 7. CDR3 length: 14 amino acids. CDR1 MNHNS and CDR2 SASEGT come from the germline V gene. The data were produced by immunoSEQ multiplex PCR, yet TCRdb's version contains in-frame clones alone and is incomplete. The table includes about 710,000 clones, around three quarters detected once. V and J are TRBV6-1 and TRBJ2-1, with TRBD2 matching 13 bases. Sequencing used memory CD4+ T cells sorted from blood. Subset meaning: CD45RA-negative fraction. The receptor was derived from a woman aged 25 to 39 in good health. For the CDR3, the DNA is TGTGCCAGTCTCGGACTAGCGGGAGAGGATGAGCAGTTCTTC. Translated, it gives CASLGLAGEDEQFF.